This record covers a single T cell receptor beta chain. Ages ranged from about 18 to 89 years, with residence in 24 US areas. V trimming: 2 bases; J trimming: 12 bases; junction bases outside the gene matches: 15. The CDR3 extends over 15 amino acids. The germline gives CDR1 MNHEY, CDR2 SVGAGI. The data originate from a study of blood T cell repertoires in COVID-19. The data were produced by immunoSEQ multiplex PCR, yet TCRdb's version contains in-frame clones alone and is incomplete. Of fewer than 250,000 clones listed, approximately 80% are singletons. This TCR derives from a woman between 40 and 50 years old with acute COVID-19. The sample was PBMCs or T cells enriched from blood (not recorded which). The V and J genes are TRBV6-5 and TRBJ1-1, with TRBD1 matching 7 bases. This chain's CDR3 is CASSYGQEYRTVTFF. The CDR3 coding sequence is TGTGCCAGCAGTTACGGACAGGAATACCGGACCGTAACTTTCTTT.